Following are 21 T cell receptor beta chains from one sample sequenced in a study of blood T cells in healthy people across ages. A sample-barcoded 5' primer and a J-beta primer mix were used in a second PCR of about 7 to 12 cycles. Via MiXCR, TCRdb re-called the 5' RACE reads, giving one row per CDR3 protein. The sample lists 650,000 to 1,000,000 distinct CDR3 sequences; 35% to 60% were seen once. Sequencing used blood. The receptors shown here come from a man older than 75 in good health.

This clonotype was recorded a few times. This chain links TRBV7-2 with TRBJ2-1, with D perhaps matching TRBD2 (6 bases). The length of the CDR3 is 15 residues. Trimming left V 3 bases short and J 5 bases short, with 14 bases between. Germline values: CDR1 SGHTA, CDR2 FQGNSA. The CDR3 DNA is TGTGCCAGCAGCTTGAGGCTAGCGAGGGACAATGAGCAGTTCTTC. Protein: CASSLRLARDNEQFF.

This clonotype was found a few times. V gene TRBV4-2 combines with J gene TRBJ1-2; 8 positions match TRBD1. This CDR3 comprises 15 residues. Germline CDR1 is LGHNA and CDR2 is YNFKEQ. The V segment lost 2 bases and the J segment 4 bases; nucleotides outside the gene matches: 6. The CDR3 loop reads CASSQNRDRSYGYTF. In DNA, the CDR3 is TGTGCCAGCAGCCAAAACCGGGACAGGAGCTATGGCTACACCTTC.

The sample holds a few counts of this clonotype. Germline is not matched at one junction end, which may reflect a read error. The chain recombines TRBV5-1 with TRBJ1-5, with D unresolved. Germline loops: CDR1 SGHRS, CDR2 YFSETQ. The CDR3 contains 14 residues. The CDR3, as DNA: TGTGCCAGCAGCTTGGACGGAACGAATCAGCCCCAGCATTTT. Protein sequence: CASSLDGTNQPQHF.

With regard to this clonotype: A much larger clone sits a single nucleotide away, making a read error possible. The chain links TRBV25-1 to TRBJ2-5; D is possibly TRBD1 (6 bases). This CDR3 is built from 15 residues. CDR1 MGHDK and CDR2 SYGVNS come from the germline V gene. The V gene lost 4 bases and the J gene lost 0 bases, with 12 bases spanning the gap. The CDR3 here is CASSAGQLYQETQYF. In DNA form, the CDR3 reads TGTGCCAGCAGTGCAGGACAGTTGTACCAAGAGACCCAGTACTTC. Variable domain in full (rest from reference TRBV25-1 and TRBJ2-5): EADIYQTPRYLVIGTGKKITLECSQTMGHDKMYWYQQDPGMELHLIHYSYGVNSTEKGDLSSESTVSRIRTEHFPLTLESARPSHTSQYLCASSAGQLYQETQYFGPGTRLLVL.

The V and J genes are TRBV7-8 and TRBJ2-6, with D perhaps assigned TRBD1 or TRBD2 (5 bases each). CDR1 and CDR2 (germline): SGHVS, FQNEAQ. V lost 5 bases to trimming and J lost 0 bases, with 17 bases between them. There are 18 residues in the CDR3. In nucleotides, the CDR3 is TGTGCCAGCAGCCCGACCCGGGACGCCGACTCTGGGGCCAACGTCCTGACTTTC. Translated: CASSPTRDADSGANVLTF.

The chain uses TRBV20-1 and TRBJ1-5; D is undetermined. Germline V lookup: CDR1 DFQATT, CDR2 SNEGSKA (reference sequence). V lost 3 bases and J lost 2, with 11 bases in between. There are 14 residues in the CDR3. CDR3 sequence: CSASWAVGNQPQHF. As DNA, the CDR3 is TGCAGTGCTAGTTGGGCTGTCGGCAATCAGCCCCAGCATTTT.

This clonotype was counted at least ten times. The CDR3: CSVGGGRGSYNEQFF. CDR3 in DNA: TGCAGCGTCGGGGGCGGAAGGGGGTCCTACAATGAGCAGTTCTTC. The gene calls are TRBV29-1 and TRBJ2-1; D may match TRBD1 or TRBD2 (6 bases each). Per the germline V gene, CDR1 is SQVTM and CDR2 is ANQGSEA. Trimming took 6 bases from V and 1 from J, leaving 16 bases between them. CDR3 length equals 15 residues.

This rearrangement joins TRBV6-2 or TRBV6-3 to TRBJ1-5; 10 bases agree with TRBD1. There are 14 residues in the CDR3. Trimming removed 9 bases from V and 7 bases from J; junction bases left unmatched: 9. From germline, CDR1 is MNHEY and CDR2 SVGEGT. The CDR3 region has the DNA TGTGCCAGTGAAGGACAGGGGGACGGCCAGCCCCAGCATTTT. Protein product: CASEGQGDGQPQHF.

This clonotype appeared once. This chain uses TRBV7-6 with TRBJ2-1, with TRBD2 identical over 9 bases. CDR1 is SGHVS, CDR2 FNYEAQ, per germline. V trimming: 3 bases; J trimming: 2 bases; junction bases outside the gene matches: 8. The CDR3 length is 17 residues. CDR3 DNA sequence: TGTGCCAGCAGCTTCTTCTCCCCTAGCGGGACCTACAATGAGCAGTTCTTC. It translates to CASSFFSPSGTYNEQFF. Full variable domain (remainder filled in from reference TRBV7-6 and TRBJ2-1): GAGVSQSPRYKVTKRGQDVALRCDPISGHVSLYWYRQALGQGPEFLTYFNYEAQQDKSGLPNDRFSAERPEGSISTLTIQRTEQRDSAMYRCASSFFSPSGTYNEQFFGPGTRLTVL.

CDR3: CASSLGGKDDEQFF. In nucleotides, the CDR3 is TGTGCCAGCAGCTTAGGAGGCAAGGACGATGAGCAGTTCTTC. The V and J genes are TRBV11-3 and TRBJ2-1, with D hard to call. The ends were cut back, 1 base at V and 8 bases at J, with 12 bases in the middle. CDR1 is SGHNT, CDR2 YENEEA, per germline. The length of the CDR3 is 14 residues. The whole variable domain, remainder taken from reference TRBV11-3 and TRBJ2-1, is EAGVVQSPRYKIIEKKQPVAFWCNPISGHNTLYWYLQNLGQGPELLIRYENEEAVDDSQLPKDRFSAERLKGVDSTLKIQPAELGDSAVYLCASSLGGKDDEQFFGPGTRLTVL.

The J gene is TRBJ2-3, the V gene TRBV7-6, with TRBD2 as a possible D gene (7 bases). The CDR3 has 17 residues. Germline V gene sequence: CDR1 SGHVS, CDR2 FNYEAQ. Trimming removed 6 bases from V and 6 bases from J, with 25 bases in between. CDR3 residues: CASSPGTGGGGVDTQYF. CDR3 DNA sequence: TGTGCCAGCAGTCCCGGGACTGGCGGAGGGGGGGTCGATACGCAGTATTTT.

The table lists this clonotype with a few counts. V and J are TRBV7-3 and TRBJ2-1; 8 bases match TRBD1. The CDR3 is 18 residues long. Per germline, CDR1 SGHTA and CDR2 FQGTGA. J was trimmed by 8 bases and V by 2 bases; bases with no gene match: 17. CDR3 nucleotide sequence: TGTGCCAGCAGCTTACTCCCCTCCACAGGGGGTTATGGGTATGAGCAGTTCTTC. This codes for CASSLLPSTGGYGYEQFF.

This chain's CDR3 is CASSRLGGAKNIQYF. CDR3 in DNA: TGCGCCAGCAGCCGTTTAGGAGGAGCCAAAAACATTCAGTACTTC. The rearrangement links TRBV5-1 to TRBJ2-4; TRBD2 might be the D (5 bases). The length of the CDR3 is 15 residues. The germline gives CDR1 SGHRS, CDR2 YFSETQ. Trimming left V 4 bases short and J 0 bases short, with 11 bases between.

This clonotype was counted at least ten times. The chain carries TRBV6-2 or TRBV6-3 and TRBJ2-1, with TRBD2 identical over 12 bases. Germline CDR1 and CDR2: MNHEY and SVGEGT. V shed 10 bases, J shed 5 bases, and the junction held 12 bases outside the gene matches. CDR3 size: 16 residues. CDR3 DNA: TGTGCCACCCAATTCAGACTAGCGGGGGTAAACAATGAGCAGTTCTTC. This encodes CATQFRLAGVNNEQFF.

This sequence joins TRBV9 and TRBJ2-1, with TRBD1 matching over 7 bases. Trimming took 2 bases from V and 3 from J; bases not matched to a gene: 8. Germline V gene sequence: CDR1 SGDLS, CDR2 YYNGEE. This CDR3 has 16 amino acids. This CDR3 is CASSVRTGTIYNEQFF. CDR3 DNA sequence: TGTGCCAGCAGCGTCCGGACAGGTACGATCTACAATGAGCAGTTCTTC.

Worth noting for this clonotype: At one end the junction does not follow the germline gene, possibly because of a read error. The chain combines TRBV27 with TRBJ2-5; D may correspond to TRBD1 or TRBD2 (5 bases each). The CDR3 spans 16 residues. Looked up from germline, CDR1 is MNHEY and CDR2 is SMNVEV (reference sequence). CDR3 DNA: TGTGCCGGCAGTTTAAAGGGCCGGGGTCAGGGAGAGACCCAGTACTTC. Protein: CAGSLKGRGQGETQYF.

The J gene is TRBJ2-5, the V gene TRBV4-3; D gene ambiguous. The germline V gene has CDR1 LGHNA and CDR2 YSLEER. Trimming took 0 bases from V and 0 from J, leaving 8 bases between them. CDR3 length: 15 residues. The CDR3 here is CASSQDDQYQETQYF. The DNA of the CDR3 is TGCGCCAGCAGCCAAGATGATCAGTACCAAGAGACCCAGTACTTC.

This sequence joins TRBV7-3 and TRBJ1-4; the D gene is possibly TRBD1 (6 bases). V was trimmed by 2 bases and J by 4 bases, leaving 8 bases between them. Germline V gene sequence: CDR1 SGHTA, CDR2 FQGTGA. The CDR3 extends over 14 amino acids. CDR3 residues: CASSLGTNNEKLFF. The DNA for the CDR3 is TGTGCCAGCAGCTTAGGGACAAATAATGAAAAACTGTTTTTT. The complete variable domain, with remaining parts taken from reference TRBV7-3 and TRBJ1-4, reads GAGVSQTPSNKVTEKGKYVELRCDPISGHTALYWYRQSLGQGPEFLIYFQGTGAADDSGLPNDRFFAVRPEGSVSTLKIQRTERGDSAVYLCASSLGTNNEKLFFGSGTQLSVL.

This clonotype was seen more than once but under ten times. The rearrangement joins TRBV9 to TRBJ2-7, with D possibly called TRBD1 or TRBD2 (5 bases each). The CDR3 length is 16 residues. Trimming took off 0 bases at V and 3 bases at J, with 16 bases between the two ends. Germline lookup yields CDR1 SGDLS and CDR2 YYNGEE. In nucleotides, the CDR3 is TGTGCCAGCAGCGTAGCACTGGGGACGGGGATCTACGAGCAGTACTTC. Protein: CASSVALGTGIYEQYF.

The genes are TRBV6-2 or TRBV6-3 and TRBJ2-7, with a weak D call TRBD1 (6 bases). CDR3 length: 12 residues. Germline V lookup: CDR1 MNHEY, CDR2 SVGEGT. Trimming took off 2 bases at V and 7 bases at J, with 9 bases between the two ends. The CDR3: CASSYGQNEQYF. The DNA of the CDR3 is TGTGCCAGCAGTTACGGACAGAATGAGCAGTACTTC.

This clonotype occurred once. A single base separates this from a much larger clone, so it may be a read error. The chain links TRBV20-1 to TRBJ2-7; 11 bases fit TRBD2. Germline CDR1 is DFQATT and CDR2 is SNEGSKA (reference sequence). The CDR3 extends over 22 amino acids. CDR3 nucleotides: TGCAGTGCTAGAGATGCAGGACTAGCGGGCCTAAACGGGGCCCCAAGTTCCTACGAGCAGAACTTC. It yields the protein CSARDAGLAGLNGAPSSYEQNF.